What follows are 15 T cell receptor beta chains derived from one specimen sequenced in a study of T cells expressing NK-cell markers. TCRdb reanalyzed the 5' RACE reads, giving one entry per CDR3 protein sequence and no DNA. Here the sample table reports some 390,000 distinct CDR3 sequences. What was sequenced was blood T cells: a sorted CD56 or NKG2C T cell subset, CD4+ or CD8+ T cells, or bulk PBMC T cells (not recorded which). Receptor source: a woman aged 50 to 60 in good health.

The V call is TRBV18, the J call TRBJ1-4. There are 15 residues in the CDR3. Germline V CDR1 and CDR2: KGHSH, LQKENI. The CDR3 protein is CASSQPGRTHEKLFF.

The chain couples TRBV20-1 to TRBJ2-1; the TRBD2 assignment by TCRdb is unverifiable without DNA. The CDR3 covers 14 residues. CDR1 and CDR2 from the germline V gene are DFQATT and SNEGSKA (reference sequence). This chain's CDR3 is CSARPGTSVSEQFF.

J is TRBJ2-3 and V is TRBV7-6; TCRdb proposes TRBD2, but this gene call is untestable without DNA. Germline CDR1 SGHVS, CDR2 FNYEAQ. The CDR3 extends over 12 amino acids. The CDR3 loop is CASSLGEGEEYF.

The CDR3: CASSPDRDEAFF. The chain joins TRBV7-9 to TRBJ1-1; checking the TCRdb D call of TRBD1 is not possible without DNA. This CDR3 is 12 amino acids long. Germline assignment: CDR1 SEHNR and CDR2 FQNEAQ (reference sequence).

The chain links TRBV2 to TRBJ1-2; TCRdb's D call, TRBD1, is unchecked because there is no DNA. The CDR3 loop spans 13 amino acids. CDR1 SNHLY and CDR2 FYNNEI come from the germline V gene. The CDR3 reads CASSEGQIYGYTF.

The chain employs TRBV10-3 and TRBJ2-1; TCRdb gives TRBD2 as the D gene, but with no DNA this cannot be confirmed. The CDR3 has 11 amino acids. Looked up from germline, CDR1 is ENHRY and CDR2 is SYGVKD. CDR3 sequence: CAITALGEQFF.

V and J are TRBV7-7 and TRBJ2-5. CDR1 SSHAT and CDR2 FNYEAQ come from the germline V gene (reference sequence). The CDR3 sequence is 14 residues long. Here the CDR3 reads CASALAGVVETQYF.

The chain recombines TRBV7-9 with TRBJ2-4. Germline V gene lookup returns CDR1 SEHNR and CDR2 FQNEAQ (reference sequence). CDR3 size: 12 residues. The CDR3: CAASGPKNIQYF.

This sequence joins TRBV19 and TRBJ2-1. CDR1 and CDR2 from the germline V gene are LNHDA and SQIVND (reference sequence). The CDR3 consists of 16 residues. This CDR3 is CASSIDSVSSYNEQFF.

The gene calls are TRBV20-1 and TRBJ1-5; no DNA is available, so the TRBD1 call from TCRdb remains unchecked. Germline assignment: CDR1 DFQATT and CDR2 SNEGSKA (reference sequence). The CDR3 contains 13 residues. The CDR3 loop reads CSAREGTGQPQHF.

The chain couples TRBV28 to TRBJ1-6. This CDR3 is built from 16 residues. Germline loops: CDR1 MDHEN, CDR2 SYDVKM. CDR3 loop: CASSLLQSSYNSPLHF.

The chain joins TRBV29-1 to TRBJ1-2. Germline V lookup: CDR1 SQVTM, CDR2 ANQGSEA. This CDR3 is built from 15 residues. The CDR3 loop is CSVGGRDTGFYGYTF.

CDR3 region: CASRLTGEGYTF. The V gene is TRBV6-6, the J gene TRBJ1-2; the TRBD1 assignment by TCRdb is unverifiable without DNA. Germline V lookup: CDR1 MNHNY, CDR2 SVGAGI (reference sequence). This CDR3 is built from 12 residues.

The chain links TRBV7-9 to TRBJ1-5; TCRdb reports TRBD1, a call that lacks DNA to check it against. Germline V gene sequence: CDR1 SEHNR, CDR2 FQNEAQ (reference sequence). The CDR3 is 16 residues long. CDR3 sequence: CASSSHTGVTNQPQHF.

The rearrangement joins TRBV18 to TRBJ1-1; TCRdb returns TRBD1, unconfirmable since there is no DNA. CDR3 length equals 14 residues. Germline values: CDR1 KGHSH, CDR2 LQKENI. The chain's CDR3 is CASSRVQTWSEAFF. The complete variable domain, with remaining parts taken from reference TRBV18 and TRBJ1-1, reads NAGVMQNPRHLVRRRGQEARLRCSPMKGHSHVYWYRQLPEEGLKFMVYLQKENIIDESGMPKERFSAEFPKEGPSILRIQQVVRGDSAAYFCASSRVQTWSEAFFGQGTRLTVV.